Listed below are T cell receptor beta chains from one sample, sequenced in a study of T cell repertoires in cytomegalovirus infection. TCRdb passed the reads through MiXCR, listing each CDR3 protein once. The sample holds 680,000 or so distinct CDR3 sequences, roughly a third seen once. Which antigens these TCRs recognize remains unknown. Sequences were derived from cultured PBMCs, sampled from culture after CMV antigen stimulation. Source of these receptors: a human donor in good health (CMV status not recorded). Some clones in this sample may be carry-over from other donors' samples. Both conserved end residues are part of each CDR3. The D gene is left open where the match is weak. Some rows have no size entry. The others give once, few or many, or a class for an expanded clone.

j_call clone_size v_call d_call cdr3_nt cdr3_aa
TRBJ2-3 - TRBV7-9 - TGTGCCAGCAGCCGAAAGGGGGCAGATACGCAGTATTTT CASSRKGADTQYF
TRBJ2-5 - TRBV15 TRBD2 TGTGCCACCAGCAGTCCCGGGACTACCGACGAGACCCAGTACTTC CATSSPGTTDETQYF
TRBJ2-7 few TRBV7-2 TRBD2 TGTGCCAGCAGATGGGGACTAGCGGACAACTACGAGCAGTACTTC CASRWGLADNYEQYF
TRBJ1-6 - TRBV18 TRBD1 TGTGCCAGCTCACTACGGGACAGAAACAATTCACCCCTCCACTTT CASSLRDRNNSPLHF
TRBJ2-1 - TRBV7-9 - TGTGCCAGCTTCATCGGGAGCTCCTACAATGAGCAGTTCTTC CASFIGSSYNEQFF
TRBJ1-2 - TRBV7-6 - TGTGCCAGCAGCTTAGACCAACGGGCCTACGGCTACACCTTC CASSLDQRAYGYTF
TRBJ2-1 few TRBV28 - TGTGCCAGCAAGGCGCCTTACCCCAATGAGCAGTTCTTC CASKAPYPNEQFF
TRBJ2-3 few TRBV11-2 - TGTGCCAGCAGTAACCCCCCGGGAGTTCATTCTAGCACAGATACGCAGTATTTT CASSNPPGVHSSTDTQYF
TRBJ1-6 - TRBV12-3/TRBV12-4 - TGTGCCAGCCGATTTGCAAATTCACCCCTCCACTTT CASRFANSPLHF
TRBJ2-1 many TRBV7-9 - TGTGCCAGCAGCTTATTGGGCCCCTCAAGTAGATTCTACAATGAGCAGTTCTTC CASSLLGPSSRFYNEQFF
TRBJ2-1 - TRBV15 - TGTGCCACCAGCAGGGTGGCAAGAGACTACTACAATGAGCAGTTCTTC CATSRVARDYYNEQFF
TRBJ2-7 - TRBV7-2 - TGTGCCAGCAGTTCCCGTGGAACGCGCTGGCAGTACTTC CASSSRGTRWQYF
TRBJ1-2 few TRBV19 - TGTGCCAGTAGTATAGAAGAGCGGGTTGGCTACACCTTC CASSIEERVGYTF
TRBJ2-3 many TRBV7-2 - TGTGCCAGCAGCTTAGAGCCAGGGACAGATACGCAGTATTTT CASSLEPGTDTQYF
TRBJ1-2 once TRBV30 - TGTGCCTGGAGTCGGGAGTTAGCTAACTATGGCTACACCTTC CAWSRELANYGYTF
TRBJ2-7 - TRBV12-3/TRBV12-4 - TGTGCCAGCAGTAGACAGGTCCTAGGCTACGAGCAGTACTTC CASSRQVLGYEQYF
TRBJ1-1 - TRBV29-1 - TGCAGCGTTGACCAGGTCGGGACTGAAGCTTTCTTT CSVDQVGTEAFF
TRBJ2-1 few TRBV7-2 TRBD2 TGTGCCAGCAGCTTCCGCGGGAGGTTTATTGAGCAGTTCTTC CASSFRGRFIEQFF
TRBJ2-7 - TRBV27 TRBD1 TGTGCCAGCAGAAAGACAGGGGCTCTTTACGAGCAGTACTTC CASRKTGALYEQYF
TRBJ2-3 many TRBV7-2 TRBD2 TGTGCCAGCAGCCGGAGGGCGGGGGAGCGCACAGATACGCAGTATTTT CASSRRAGERTDTQYF
TRBJ2-1 - TRBV27 TRBD2 TGTGCCAGCAGTTCTCCTCTTAGCGGGAAGGCCATTGAGCAGTTCTTC CASSSPLSGKAIEQFF
TRBJ1-6 few TRBV7-2 TRBD1 TGTGCCAGCAGCGATCGGACAGGGGGCATACCCCTCCACTTT CASSDRTGGIPLHF
TRBJ1-2 many TRBV12-3/TRBV12-4 - TGTGCCAGCCTCCCGGGGGGGCGAGTCTATGGCTACACCTTC CASLPGGRVYGYTF
TRBJ1-4 many TRBV7-2 TRBD1 TGTGCCAGCAGCTGGGGACAGGGTCGGGATGAAAAACTGTTTTTT CASSWGQGRDEKLFF
TRBJ2-7 few TRBV28 - TGTGCCAGCATCGGGCAGGCCAGCTCCTACGAGCAGTACTTC CASIGQASSYEQYF
TRBJ2-7 few TRBV7-8 - TGTGCCAGCAGCCCCTCGGGAGACAGGACCTACGAGCAGTACTTC CASSPSGDRTYEQYF
TRBJ2-2 - TRBV12-3/TRBV12-4 TRBD1 TGTGCCAGCAGGATTACAGGGGGCGACGGGGAGCTGTTTTTT CASRITGGDGELFF
TRBJ2-7 once TRBV23-1 TRBD2 TGCGCCAGCACCTTAGTCGGGAGGGACTCCTACGAGCAGTACTTC CASTLVGRDSYEQYF
TRBJ1-6 - TRBV19 - TGTGCCACCAGTAACCCGGGTGTCTCGACACCCCTCCACTTT CATSNPGVSTPLHF
TRBJ2-7 many TRBV7-2 - TGTGCCAGCAGCCCTCAGGTGAACTCCTACGAGCAGTACTTC CASSPQVNSYEQYF
TRBJ2-1 - TRBV24-1 - TGTGCCACCAGTGATTTAGGGAGCACTTCCTACAATGAGCAGTTCTTC CATSDLGSTSYNEQFF
TRBJ1-4 few TRBV4-1 - TGCGCCAGCAGCCGATCGGAACCTGCTAATGAAAAACTGTTTTTT CASSRSEPANEKLFF
TRBJ1-1 - TRBV6-6 - TGTGCCAGCAGTGACGGGACGAAAGTACGGACTGAAGCTTTCTTT CASSDGTKVRTEAFF
TRBJ1-3 - TRBV4-1 - TGCGCCAGCAGCCAAGGCGTCAGCGAGACTGGAAACACCATATATTTT CASSQGVSETGNTIYF
TRBJ1-2 few TRBV6-2/TRBV6-3 TRBD1 TGTGCCAGCCGAACTGGGACAGGAGTAAACTATGGCTACACCTTC CASRTGTGVNYGYTF
TRBJ2-3 few TRBV7-8 - TGTGCCAGCAGCTTAACCAGTGTTTCATGGGATACGCAGTATTTT CASSLTSVSWDTQYF
TRBJ2-7 few TRBV20-1 - TGCAGTGCTAGAGACTACACAGGGCACCACGAGCAGTACTTC CSARDYTGHHEQYF
TRBJ2-3 many TRBV7-2 TRBD2 TGTGCCAGCAGCTTAGCGGCGGGAGTGGGGGATACGCAGTATTTT CASSLAAGVGDTQYF
TRBJ1-1 - TRBV6-2/TRBV6-3 TRBD1 TGTGCCAGCACCTCCTGGACAGGGTGGCGGACTGAAGCTTTCTTT CASTSWTGWRTEAFF